This T cell receptor beta chain was documented in a study of blood T cell repertoires in COVID-19. About the research overall: Samples taken during acute and convalescent COVID-19 were collected in the United States, Italy and Spain. PBMCs, B-cell-depleted T cells, or T cells provided the cDNA or gDNA that made up the material.

The germline V gene encodes CDR1 KGHSH and CDR2 LQKENI. The V and J ends lost 3 bases and 4 bases respectively, with 9 bases between them. There are 13 residues in the CDR3. Assay: immunoSEQ multiplex PCR; the TCRdb copy retains only in-frame clones and omits some. The sample records about 230,000 clones, around 80% being singletons. The source of this sequence is a woman aged 35 to 49 who had recovered from COVID-19. V usage is TRBV18 and J usage is TRBJ1-1; no clear D. Sequencing input: peripheral blood. CDR3 protein: CASSPVEGTEAFF. CDR3 nucleotide sequence: TGTGCCAGCTCACCGGTGGAGGGCACTGAAGCTTTCTTT.